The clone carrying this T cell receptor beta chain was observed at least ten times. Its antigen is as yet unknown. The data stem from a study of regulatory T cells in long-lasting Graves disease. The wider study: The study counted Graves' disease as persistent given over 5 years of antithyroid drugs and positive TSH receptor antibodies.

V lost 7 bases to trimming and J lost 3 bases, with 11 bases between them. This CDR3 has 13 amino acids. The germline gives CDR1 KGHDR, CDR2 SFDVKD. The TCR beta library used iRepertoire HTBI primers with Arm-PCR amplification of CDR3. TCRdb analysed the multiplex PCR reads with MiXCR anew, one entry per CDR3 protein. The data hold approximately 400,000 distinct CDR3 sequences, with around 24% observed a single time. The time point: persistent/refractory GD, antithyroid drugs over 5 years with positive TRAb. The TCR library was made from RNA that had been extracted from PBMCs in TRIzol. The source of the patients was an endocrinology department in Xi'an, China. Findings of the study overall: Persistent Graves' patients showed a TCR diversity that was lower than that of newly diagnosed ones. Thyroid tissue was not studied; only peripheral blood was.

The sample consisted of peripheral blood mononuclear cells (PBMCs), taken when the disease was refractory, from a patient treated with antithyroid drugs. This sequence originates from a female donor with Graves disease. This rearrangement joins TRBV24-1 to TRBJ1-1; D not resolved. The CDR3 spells CATRGGRDTEAFF. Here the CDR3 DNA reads TGTGCCACCAGGGGCGGACGGGACACTGAAGCTTTCTTT.